The rows below give T cell receptor beta chains drawn from one sample of a study of cytomegalovirus exposure and HLA in healthy donors. Libraries were prepared by immunoSEQ multiplex PCR; TCRdb keeps only in-frame clonotypes and omits some of them. The sample records approximately 190,000 clones, about 77% being singletons. Sequencing was performed on PBMCs. The receptors here all came from a woman between 25 and 40 years old in good health and CMV-seropositive. Both conserved end residues are part of each CDR3. The D gene is left open where the match is weak. Some rows have no size entry. The others give once, few or many, or a class for an expanded clone.

V gene	J gene	clone size	D gene	CDR3 DNA	CDR3 protein
TRBV6-5	TRBJ2-7	few	NA	TGTGCCAGCAGTTTTGATCGACAAGTCCACGAGCAGTACTTC	CASSFDRQVHEQYF
TRBV2	TRBJ2-2	NA	NA	TGTGCCAGCAGTGTGGGGCACACCGGGGAGCTGTTTTTT	CASSVGHTGELFF
TRBV9	TRBJ1-1	NA	NA	TGTGCCAGCAGCGTAGGAAGAGGGAACACTGAAGCTTTCTTT	CASSVGRGNTEAFF
TRBV2	TRBJ2-7	once	TRBD2	TGTGCCAGCAGTGGTCGACTAGCGGGAGGTTACGAGCAGTACTTC	CASSGRLAGGYEQYF
TRBV27	TRBJ1-1	few	NA	TGTGCCAGCAGTAGGAGGGACGGCCGGAACACTGAAGCTTTCTTT	CASSRRDGRNTEAFF
TRBV7-9	TRBJ2-7	NA	TRBD2	TGTGCCAGCAGGGGATCCGGGACTAGCGGGACCGGACCGATCTACGAGCAGTACTTC	CASRGSGTSGTGPIYEQYF
TRBV5-4	TRBJ1-2	NA	NA	TGTGCCAGCAGCTCCGTCCTGGAGGAGAACTATGGCTACACCTTC	CASSSVLEENYGYTF
TRBV27	TRBJ2-4	NA	TRBD2	TGTGCCAGCAGTCCCTCCGTAATAGCGGGGGACTTAGCCAAAAACATTCAGTACTTC	CASSPSVIAGDLAKNIQYF
TRBV7-9	TRBJ2-5	NA	TRBD2	TGTGCCAGCAACCAGGGGCTAGCGGGAGGCGGCGGAGAGACCCAGTACTTC	CASNQGLAGGGGETQYF
TRBV5-1	TRBJ2-3	once	TRBD1	TGCGCCAGCGTAGCCGGGACAGGGAGTATGACAGATACGCAGTATTTT	CASVAGTGSMTDTQYF
TRBV7-7	TRBJ2-7	NA	NA	TGTGCTAGCAGCCCCGACAGACATTTAGGAGAGCAGTACTTC	CASSPDRHLGEQYF
TRBV5-1	TRBJ1-3	NA	TRBD1	TGCGCCAGCAGCTTGACAGGGGATCGAAACACCATATATTTT	CASSLTGDRNTIYF
TRBV7-8	TRBJ2-1	NA	NA	TGTGCCAGCAGCGTAGACAGGACCAATGAGCAGTTCTTC	CASSVDRTNEQFF